The 4 T cell receptor beta chains in this list originate from one sample, sequenced in a study of control samples from healthy donors and cancer patients. The method was immunoSEQ multiplex PCR; TCRdb's version includes in-frame clones alone and lacks a portion of them. The sample has about 140,000 clones, just over 85% seen once; the top ten hold more than 1.5%. Sample: blood. The receptors shown here come from a man in his late teens or twenties in good health.

The CDR3 sequence: CASSFSADRGGEQYF. In DNA, the CDR3 is TGTGCCAGCAGTTTCTCAGCGGACAGGGGTGGTGAGCAGTACTTC. The chain combines TRBV27 with TRBJ2-7, with 9 nucleotides matching TRBD1. V lost 3 bases and J lost 7; bases outside the gene matches: 10. Germline-derived CDR1 and CDR2 are MNHEY and SMNVEV (reference sequence). The CDR3 spans 15 residues.

The chain combines TRBV12-3 or TRBV12-4 with TRBJ2-7; TRBD1 agrees at 9 bases. The ends lost 6 bases at V and 6 bases at J; junction bases unmatched: 3. The CDR3 spans 12 residues. The DNA for the CDR3 is TGTGCCAGCAGGCCGGACAGGGGCGAGCAGTACTTC. It encodes CASRPDRGEQYF.

This clone was seen a few times. The chain uses TRBV4-3 and TRBJ2-1, with D possibly matching TRBD1 (6 bases). The CDR3 runs 15 residues. From germline, CDR1 is LGHNA and CDR2 YSLEER. Trimming took 1 base from V and 4 from J, leaving 11 bases between them. The CDR3 DNA follows: TGCGCCAGCAGCCAAGGGGTAACAGGGTACAATGAGCAGTTCTTC. It is translated as CASSQGVTGYNEQFF.

V is TRBV24-1 and J is TRBJ2-5; 8 bases align to TRBD1. Per the germline V gene, CDR1 is KGHDR and CDR2 is SFDVKD. This CDR3 comprises 15 residues. Trimming took 6 bases from V and 1 from J; bases not matched to a gene: 6. The CDR3, as DNA: TGTGCCACCAGTAACCGGGACAGGATCCAAGAGACCCAGTACTTC. It translates to CATSNRDRIQETQYF.